A single sample gave rise to the 10 T cell receptor beta chains below, sequenced in a study of PD-1 blockade in mismatch repair-deficient tumors (dated by TCRdb to about 2017). What the time point label conveys for this sample: peripheral blood before pembrolizumab. Libraries were constructed by the immunoSEQ multiplex PCR assay. TCRdb took over this immuneACCESS table, retaining in-frame rearrangements with V and J assigned. Such tables are incomplete; in checked studies, under half of the missing clones stem from an unresolved V gene, and the remainder is unexplained. The sample records about 16,000 clones, roughly 84% of which are singletons. The ten largest make up about 17% of the sample. Sequences were derived from PBMCs, sampled before pembrolizumab treatment. Receptors originate from an adult with mismatch repair-deficient cancer.

This rearrangement joins TRBV10-3 to TRBJ2-3; TRBD1 agrees at 7 bases. Trimming removed 0 bases from V and 5 bases from J; junction bases left unmatched: 8. CDR3 length: 16 amino acids. CDR1 and CDR2 from the germline V gene are ENHRY and SYGVKD. The CDR3 loop is CAISESLLPGGDTQYF. CDR3 DNA sequence: TGTGCCATCAGTGAGTCCCTTCTCCCAGGGGGAGATACGCAGTATTTT.

This chain uses TRBV28 with TRBJ2-1, with D maybe TRBD2 (6 bases). This CDR3 is 17 amino acids long. V lost 0 bases, J lost 5 bases, and 17 bases lay in between. The V gene's germline CDR1 is MDHEN and CDR2 SYDVKM. CDR3 amino acids: CASSLWRGKGRHNEQFF. The CDR3 region has the DNA TGTGCCAGCAGTTTATGGCGGGGAAAGGGGAGGCACAATGAGCAGTTCTTC.

This chain uses TRBV30 with TRBJ2-7; D remains ambiguous. Per germline, CDR1 GTSNPN and CDR2 SVGIG (reference sequence). This CDR3 has 12 amino acids. V was trimmed by 0 bases and J by 5 bases, leaving 8 bases between them. The CDR3 bases are TGTGCCTGGAGTGTGGGCAGCCACGAGCAGTACTTC. Residues: CAWSVGSHEQYF.

J is TRBJ2-2 and V is TRBV6-1; perhaps TRBD2 as D (6 bases). The germline gives CDR1 MNHNS, CDR2 SASEGT. V lost 6 bases and J lost 3, with 11 bases in between. The CDR3 runs 14 residues. The CDR3 DNA reads TGTGCCAGCAGGGGACTCCGGGACACCGGGGAGCTGTTTTTT. Protein product: CASRGLRDTGELFF.

Only one count was recorded for this clone. The chain combines TRBV6-1 with TRBJ2-3; TRBD1 aligns across 9 bases. Per germline, CDR1 MNHNS and CDR2 SASEGT. V was pared by 2 bases and J by 4 bases, with 4 bases of the junction left unmatched. The CDR3 consists of 15 residues. CDR3 nucleotide sequence: TGTGCCAGCAGTGAACAAACAGGGGGCGCAGATACGCAGTATTTT. This gives the protein CASSEQTGGADTQYF.

The V gene is TRBV29-1, the J gene TRBJ2-3; 14 nucleotides line up with TRBD2. Trimming removed 6 bases from V and 3 bases from J; junction bases left unmatched: 5. The germline V gene has CDR1 SQVTM and CDR2 ANQGSEA. The CDR3 covers 15 residues. CDR3 sequence (DNA): TGCAGCGTACCGACTAGCGGGGGGGGGACAGATACGCAGTATTTT. This gives the protein CSVPTSGGGTDTQYF.

This clone was detected only once. The chain recombines TRBV10-3 with TRBJ2-3; 13 nucleotides align to TRBD2. The V segment lost 2 bases and the J segment 8 bases; nucleotides outside the gene matches: 10. Germline CDR1 reads ENHRY; CDR2 reads SYGVKD. The CDR3 length is 17 residues. The CDR3 DNA is TGTGCCATCAGTGAGCGCTCCCTGGGGACTAGCGGGACTACGCAGTATTTT. Its translation: CAISERSLGTSGTTQYF.

As for this clone: Relative to the germline gene, one junction end is altered; a read error may explain this. The chain is built from TRBV27 and TRBJ2-5; a weak D match, TRBD2 (7 bases). The germline V gene encodes CDR1 MNHEY and CDR2 SMNVEV (reference sequence). The CDR3 runs to 16 residues. The CDR3: CASSSIRGAGQGTQYF. CDR3 nucleotides: TGTGCCAGCAGTTCCATCCGGGGGGCTGGACAAGGGACCCAGTACTTC.

The chain carries TRBV7-8 and TRBJ1-1; 7 positions agree with TRBD1. This CDR3 is 14 amino acids long. With V trimmed by 5 bases and J by 2 bases, 5 bases remained unmatched. Per germline, CDR1 SGHVS and CDR2 FQNEAQ. The CDR3 region is CASSIGTANTEAFF. CDR3 nucleotide sequence: TGTGCCAGCAGCATCGGGACAGCTAACACTGAAGCTTTCTTT.

CDR3 nucleotide sequence: TGCGCCAGCAGCCAAGCGGGAGGAGCCTACAATGAGCAGTTCTTC. As protein: CASSQAGGAYNEQFF. The chain recombines TRBV10-2 with TRBJ2-1; 9 nucleotides align to TRBD2. This CDR3 is built from 15 residues. V was clipped by 6 bases and J by 2 bases; unmatched bases: 5. Germline V gene sequence: CDR1 WSHSY, CDR2 SAAADI.